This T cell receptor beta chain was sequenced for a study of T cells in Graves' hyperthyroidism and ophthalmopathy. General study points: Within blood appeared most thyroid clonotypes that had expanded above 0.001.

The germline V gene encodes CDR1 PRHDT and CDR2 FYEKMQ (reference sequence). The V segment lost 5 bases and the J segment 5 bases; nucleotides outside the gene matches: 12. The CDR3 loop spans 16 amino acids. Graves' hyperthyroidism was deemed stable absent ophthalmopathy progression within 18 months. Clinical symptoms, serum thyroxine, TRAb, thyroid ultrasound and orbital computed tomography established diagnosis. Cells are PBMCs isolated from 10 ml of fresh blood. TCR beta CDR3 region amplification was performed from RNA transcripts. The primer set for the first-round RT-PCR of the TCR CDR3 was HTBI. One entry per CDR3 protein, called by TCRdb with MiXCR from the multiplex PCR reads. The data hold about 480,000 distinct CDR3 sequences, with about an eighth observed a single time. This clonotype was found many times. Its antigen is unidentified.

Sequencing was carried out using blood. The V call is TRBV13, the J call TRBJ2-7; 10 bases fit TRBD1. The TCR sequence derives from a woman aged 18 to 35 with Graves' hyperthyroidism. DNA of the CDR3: TGTGCCAGCAGCCTATACTGGGACAGGGGTTCGGACGAGCAGTACTTC. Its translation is CASSLYWDRGSDEQYF. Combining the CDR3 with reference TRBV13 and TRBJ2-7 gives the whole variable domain AAGVIQSPRHLIKEKRETATLKCYPIPRHDTVYWYQQGPGQDPQFLISFYEKMQSDKGSIPDRFSAQQFSDYHSELNMSSLELGDSALYFCASSLYWDRGSDEQYFGPGTRLTVT.